This TCR beta chain appears in the sequencing data of a study of identical twins. The CDR3 has 15 amino acids. Germline V gene lookup returns CDR1 KGHDR and CDR2 SFDVKD. The V and J ends lost 3 bases and 2 bases respectively, with 11 bases between them. TCRdb reprocessed the 5' RACE reads via MiXCR and lists one record per CDR3 protein. The table lists some 630,000 distinct CDR3 sequences, around 7.5% of them singletons, with approximately 1.5% in the top ten. These data are also associated with another study on yellow fever vaccine responses in identical twins.

Sample: PBMCs. The clonotype originates from a woman in her late teens or twenties in good health. The rearrangement uses TRBV24-1 and TRBJ2-3; TRBD1 is a possible D gene (6 bases). CDR3 DNA: TGTGCCACCAGTGATCCGACAGGAGACACAGATACGCAGTATTTT. Its protein product is CATSDPTGDTDTQYF.